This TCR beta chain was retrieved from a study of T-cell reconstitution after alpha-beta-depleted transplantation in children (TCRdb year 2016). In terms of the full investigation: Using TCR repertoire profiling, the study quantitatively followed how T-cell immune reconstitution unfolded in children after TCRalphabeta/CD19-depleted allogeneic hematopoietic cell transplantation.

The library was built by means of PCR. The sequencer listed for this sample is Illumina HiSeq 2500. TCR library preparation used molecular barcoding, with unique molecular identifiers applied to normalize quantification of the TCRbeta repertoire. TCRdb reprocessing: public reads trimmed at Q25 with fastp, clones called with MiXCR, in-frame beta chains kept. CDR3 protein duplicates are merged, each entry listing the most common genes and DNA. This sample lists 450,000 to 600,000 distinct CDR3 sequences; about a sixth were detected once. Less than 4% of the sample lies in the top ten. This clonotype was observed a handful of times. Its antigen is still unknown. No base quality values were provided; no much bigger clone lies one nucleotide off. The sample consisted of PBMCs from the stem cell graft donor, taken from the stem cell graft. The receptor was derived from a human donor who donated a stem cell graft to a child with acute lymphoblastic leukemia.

The CDR3 sequence is CSARDGGSYNEQFF. The nucleotide sequence reads TGCAGTGCTAGGGACGGTGGCTCCTACAATGAGCAGTTCTTC. Here the chain combines TRBV20-1 and TRBJ2-1; the D gene lacks a confident call. The germline V gene (reference sequence) supplies CDR1 DFQATT and CDR2 SNEGSKA. Trimming at the junction amounts to 3 bases on V and 0 bases on J, and the germline ends lie 9 bases apart. The CDR3, cysteine through phenylalanine, is 14 amino acids long. Here the CDR3 DNA is all that survives: 42 bases in frame from base 1.